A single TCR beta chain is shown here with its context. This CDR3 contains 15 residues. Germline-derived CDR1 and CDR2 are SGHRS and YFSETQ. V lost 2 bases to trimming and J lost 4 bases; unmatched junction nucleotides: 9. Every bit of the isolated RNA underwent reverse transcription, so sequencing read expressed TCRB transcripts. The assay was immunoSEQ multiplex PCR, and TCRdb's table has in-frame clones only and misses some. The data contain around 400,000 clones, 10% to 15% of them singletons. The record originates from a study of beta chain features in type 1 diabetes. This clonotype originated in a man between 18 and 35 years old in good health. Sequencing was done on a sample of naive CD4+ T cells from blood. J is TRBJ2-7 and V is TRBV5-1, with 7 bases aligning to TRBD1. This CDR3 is CASSFPSGGGYEQYF. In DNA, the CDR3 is TGCGCCAGCAGCTTCCCTTCAGGGGGTGGTTACGAGCAGTACTTC.